This entry lists 7 T cell receptor beta chains sequenced from one sample in a study of T cells in Graves' hyperthyroidism and ophthalmopathy. The CDR3 regions of TCR beta were amplified from RNA transcripts. The HTBI primer set was used in a first-round RT-PCR of the TCR CDR3. MiXCR, run by TCRdb on the multiplex PCR reads, gives a single entry per CDR3 protein. The table lists about 350,000 distinct CDR3 sequences, around 15% of them singletons. The sample was blood. The receptors were sampled from a woman aged 55 to 70 with Graves' ophthalmopathy.

The chain couples TRBV5-1 to TRBJ1-6; maybe TRBD1 (6 bases). Germline lookup yields CDR1 SGHRS and CDR2 YFSETQ. The CDR3 loop spans 14 amino acids. V gave up 4 bases and J gave up 5 bases, with 10 bases separating them. Here the CDR3 reads CASSLDSDNSPLHF. The CDR3 region has the DNA TGCGCCAGCAGCCTGGACAGTGATAATTCACCCCTCCACTTT.

The rearrangement joins TRBV19 to TRBJ2-7; D is perhaps TRBD2 (5 bases). The CDR3 spans 12 residues. Germline V gene data show CDR1 as LNHDA and CDR2 as SQIVND (reference sequence). V lost 1 base and J lost 6, with 7 bases in between. CDR3 nucleotide sequence: TGTGCCAGTAGTATAGTGGACTCCGAGCAGTACTTC. Translating gives CASSIVDSEQYF.

This clonotype has a handful of counts. This may be a read error, as it is one base from a much larger clone. The CDR3 carries no conserved terminal phenylalanine or tryptophan, so it likely arises from a read error. The rearrangement links TRBV28 to TRBJ2-3; no firm D call. The CDR3 runs 16 residues. Germline V CDR1 and CDR2: MDHEN, SYDVKM. The V end was cut by 1 base, the J end by 0 bases, with 11 bases between. This CDR3 reads CASSLLGSTSTDTQYL. The CDR3 coding sequence is TGTGCCAGCAGTTTATTGGGATCGACTAGCACAGATACGCAGTATCTT.

In this sample, this clonotype turned up many times. The chain couples TRBV28 to TRBJ1-2; D not resolved. Germline-derived CDR1 and CDR2 are MDHEN and SYDVKM. V lost 10 bases and J lost 4, with 10 bases in between. The CDR3 contains 11 residues. The CDR3: CATVTGYGYTF. CDR3 DNA: TGTGCCACCGTTACCGGCTATGGCTACACCTTC.

At least ten counts were recorded for this clonotype. The V gene is TRBV5-1, the J gene TRBJ1-1; no clear D. CDR1 is SGHRS and CDR2 is YFSETQ in the germline V gene. The V end lost 4 bases, the J end lost 5 bases, and 21 bases lay between the germline ends. The CDR3 runs to 16 residues. CDR3 in DNA: TGCGCCAGCAGCCCTGGGAGGGTTGGGAGCGGGACTGAAGCTTTCTTT. Amino acid sequence: CASSPGRVGSGTEAFF.

This clonotype was seen a single time. This could be a read error, since a much larger clone is one nucleotide away. The chain carries TRBV12-3 or TRBV12-4 and TRBJ1-1; D not resolved. CDR3 length: 14 residues. The germline V and J ends were trimmed by 4 bases and 2 bases, with 11 bases remaining between them. The CDR3 DNA reads as TGTGCCAGCAGTTCCCCAGATTCCAACACTGAAGCTTTCTTT. Amino acid sequence: CASSSPDSNTEAFF.

V gene TRBV11-2 combines with J gene TRBJ2-3; 8 positions agree with TRBD2. The CDR3 is made up of 16 amino acids. The junction had 11 bases not matched to a gene; V was cut back by 5 bases and J by 4 bases. Germline CDR1 is SGHAT and CDR2 is FQNNGV. The CDR3 DNA reads TGTGCCAGCAGCATAACAAGCGGGAGTCAGCCAGATACGCAGTATTTT. Translated, it gives CASSITSGSQPDTQYF.